This T cell receptor (beta chain) originates from a study of CXCR3-negative and CXCR3-positive naive CD8 T cells. Study-level information: TRB reads totalled about 150 million, about 1.5 +/- 0.3 million per library.

TRB cDNA was prepared as libraries by UMI-labeled 5' RACE. TCRdb reprocessed the 5' RACE reads and keeps a single row for each CDR3 protein, giving no DNA. The sample shows some 120,000 distinct CDR3 sequences, and about 0.61% sits with its ten largest clones. CDR3 length equals 16 residues. Germline V gene lookup returns CDR1 MDHEN and CDR2 SYDVKM. Cells classed as naive CD8+ T cells were CD45RO-CCR7+CD27+CD95-. Study-wide results and caveats: Higher TRB CDR3 hydrophobicity marked CXCR3-positive naive cells relative to CXCR3-negative naive cells.

A note on this clonotype: The antigen is unknown.

Sequencing was carried out using naive CXCR3+ CD8+ T cells from blood. Subset given: CD45RO-CCR7+CD27+CD95- naive CD8+ T cells expressing CXCR3 (TNR3+). The chain uses TRBV28 and TRBJ2-3; absent DNA, TCRdb's TRBD2 call cannot be checked. This clonotype was obtained from a human donor in good health. Some clones in this sample may be carry-over from other donors' samples. The CDR3 region is CASSLFGLAGADTQYF. Full variable domain (remainder filled in from reference TRBV28 and TRBJ2-3): DVKVTQSSRYLVKRTGEKVFLECVQDMDHENMFWYRQDPGLGLRLIYFSYDVKMKEKGDIPEGYSVSREKKERFSLILESASTNQTSMYLCASSLFGLAGADTQYFGPGTRLTVL.